The entry below describes one TCR beta chain. Its antigen remains unidentified. Primers: 60 Vbeta forward and 13 Jbeta reverse. Assay used: immunoSEQ multiplex PCR; TCRdb lists only in-frame clones, some missing. The repertoire holds approximately 140,000 clones, with about three fifths as singletons. This entry comes from a study of cytomegalovirus exposure and HLA in healthy donors. CDR1 is SEHNR and CDR2 is FQNEAQ in the germline V gene (reference sequence). The ends lost 5 bases at V and 6 bases at J; junction bases unmatched: 10. The CDR3 length is 15 residues. Points from the study as a whole: The study listed 150 to 200 cytomegalovirus-associated TCR beta chains. The productive fraction for most TCR beta V segments was about 87% or about 30% in an earlier analysis.

Sequencing input: PBMCs. This TCR was sampled from a woman aged 55-69 years in good health and CMV-seropositive. V usage is TRBV7-9 and J usage is TRBJ1-3; 7 bases fit TRBD1. CDR3 sequence reads: CASSPDIGQANTIYF. The CDR3 nucleotides read TGTGCCAGCAGCCCCGATATCGGACAGGCAAACACCATATATTTT.